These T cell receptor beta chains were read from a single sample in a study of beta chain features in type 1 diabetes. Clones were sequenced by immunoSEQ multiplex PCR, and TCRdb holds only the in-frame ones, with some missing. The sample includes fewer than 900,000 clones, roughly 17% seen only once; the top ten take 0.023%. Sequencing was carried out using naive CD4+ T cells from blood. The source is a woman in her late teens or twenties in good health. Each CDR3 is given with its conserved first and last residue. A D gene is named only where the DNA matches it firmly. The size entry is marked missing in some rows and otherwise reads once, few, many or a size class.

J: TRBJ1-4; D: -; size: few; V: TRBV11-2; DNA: TGTGCCAGCAGCCGTGCCTCGGATGAAAAACTGTTTTTT; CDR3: CASSRASDEKLFF
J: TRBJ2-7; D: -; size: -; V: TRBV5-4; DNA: TGTGCCAGCAGCGGAGGTGGGAGAGGGACCGACGAGCAGTACTTC; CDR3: CASSGGGRGTDEQYF
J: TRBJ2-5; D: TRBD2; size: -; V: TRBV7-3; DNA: TGTGCCAGCAGCCATTTGGGACTAGCGGGGCAAGAGACCCAGTACTTC; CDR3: CASSHLGLAGQETQYF
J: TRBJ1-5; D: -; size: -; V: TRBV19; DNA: TGTGCCAGTAGTATCGGGGCAGGGGGCAATCAGCCCCAGCATTTT; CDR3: CASSIGAGGNQPQHF
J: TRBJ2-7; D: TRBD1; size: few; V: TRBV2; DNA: TGTGCCAGCAGTGAAACCGGGACAGGGCCCTACGAGCAGTACTTC; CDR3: CASSETGTGPYEQYF
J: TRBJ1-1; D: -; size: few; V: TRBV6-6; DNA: TGTGCCAGCGGGGGCTGGACTGAAGCTTTCTTT; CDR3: CASGGWTEAFF
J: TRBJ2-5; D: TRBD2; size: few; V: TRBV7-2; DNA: TGTGCCAGCAGCTCTGGGACTAGTAACCAAGAGACCCAGTACTTC; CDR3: CASSSGTSNQETQYF
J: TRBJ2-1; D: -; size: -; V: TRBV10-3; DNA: TGTGCCATCAGCGAACAAAATGAGCAGTTCTTC; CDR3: CAISEQNEQFF
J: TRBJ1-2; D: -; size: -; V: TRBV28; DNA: TGTGCCAGCAGTTCACCCTCACCGGGAGGAGGAGGCTACACCTTC; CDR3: CASSSPSPGGGGYTF
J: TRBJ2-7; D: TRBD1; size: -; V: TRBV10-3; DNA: TGTGCCATCAGTGAGTCTTGGGGACAGGGGAACCGCGAGCAGTACTTC; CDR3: CAISESWGQGNREQYF
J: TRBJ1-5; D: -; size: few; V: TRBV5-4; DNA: TGTGCCAGCAGCTTTGGGGGTGGGTTTGATCAGCCCCAGCATTTT; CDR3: CASSFGGGFDQPQHF
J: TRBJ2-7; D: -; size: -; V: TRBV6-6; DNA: TGTGCCAGCACCAGGCAGTCCTTATACGAGCAGTACTTC; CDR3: CASTRQSLYEQYF
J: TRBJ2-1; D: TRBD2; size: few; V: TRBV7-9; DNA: TGTGCCAGCAGCTTTCGGCTAGCGGGAGGCCCCCGGACCTACAATGAGCAGTTCTTC; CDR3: CASSFRLAGGPRTYNEQFF
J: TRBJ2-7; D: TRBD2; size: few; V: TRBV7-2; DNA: TGTGCCAGCAGCTTAGTGACTAGCGGGATCTACGAGCAGTACTTC; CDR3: CASSLVTSGIYEQYF
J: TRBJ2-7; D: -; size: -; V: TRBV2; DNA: TGTGCCAGCAGTGCCCCCACTGAGCAGTACTTC; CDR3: CASSAPTEQYF
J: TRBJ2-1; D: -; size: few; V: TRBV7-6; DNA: TGTGCCAGCAGCTCCGGGACAGCGGGGGAGCAGTTCTTC; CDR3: CASSSGTAGEQFF
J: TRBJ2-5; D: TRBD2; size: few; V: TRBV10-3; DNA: TGTGCCATCAGATTAGCGGGAGGGGAGACCCAGTACTTC; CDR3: CAIRLAGGETQYF
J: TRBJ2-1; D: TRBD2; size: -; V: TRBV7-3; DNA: TGTGCCAGCAGCTTAGCGGGAGGGCCCGAGGGTAGGGAGCAGTTCTTC; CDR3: CASSLAGGPEGREQFF
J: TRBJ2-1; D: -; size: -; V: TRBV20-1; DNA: TGCAGTAGGGGCGGGTACAATGAGCAGTTCTTC; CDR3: CSRGGYNEQFF
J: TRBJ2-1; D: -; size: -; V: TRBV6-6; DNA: TGTGCCAGCAGTTCCAGGGGAGTGACCTACAATGAGCAGTTCTTC; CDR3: CASSSRGVTYNEQFF
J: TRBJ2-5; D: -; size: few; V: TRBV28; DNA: TGTGCCAGCAGTGGGAACCAAGAGACCCAGTACTTC; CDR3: CASSGNQETQYF
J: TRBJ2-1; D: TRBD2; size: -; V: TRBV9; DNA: TGTGCCAGCAGCGTAGAACCAGCGGGAGGGGGTTACAATGAGCAGTTCTTC; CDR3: CASSVEPAGGGYNEQFF
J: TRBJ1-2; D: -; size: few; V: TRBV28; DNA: TGTGCCAGCAGTTTTCCCGGGGGCCACTATGGCTACACCTTC; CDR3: CASSFPGGHYGYTF
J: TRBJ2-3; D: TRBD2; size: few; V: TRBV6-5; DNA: TGTGCCAGCAGTTCCGGCGCGGGAGTCACAGATACGCAGTATTTT; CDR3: CASSSGAGVTDTQYF
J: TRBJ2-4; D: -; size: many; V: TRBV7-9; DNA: TGTGCCAGCAGCGCCGGAGGGGCGAACATTCAGTACTTC; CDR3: CASSAGGANIQYF
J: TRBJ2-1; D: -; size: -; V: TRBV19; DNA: TGTGCCAGTAGTCGGGCGGAGGGGTGGAATGAGCAGTTCTTC; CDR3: CASSRAEGWNEQFF
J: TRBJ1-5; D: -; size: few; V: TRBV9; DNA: TGTGCCAGCAGCGCCGGAAAAGGGCAGCCCCAGCATTTT; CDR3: CASSAGKGQPQHF
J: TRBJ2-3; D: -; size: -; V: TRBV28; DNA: TGTGCCAGCAGCTCTGGGGCTAGTGGGACAGATACGCAGTATTTT; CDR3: CASSSGASGTDTQYF
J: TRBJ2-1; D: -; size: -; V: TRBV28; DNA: TGTGCCAGCAGTTTGGGCAGGGGAAGTTTCGAGCAGTTCTTC; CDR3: CASSLGRGSFEQFF
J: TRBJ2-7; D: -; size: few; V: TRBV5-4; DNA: TGTGCCAGCAGCCAGCTCCACTCCTACGAGCAGTACTTC; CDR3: CASSQLHSYEQYF
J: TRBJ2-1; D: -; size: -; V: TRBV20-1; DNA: TGCAGTGCTAGAGCGGGACTTTCGCAGTTCTTC; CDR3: CSARAGLSQFF
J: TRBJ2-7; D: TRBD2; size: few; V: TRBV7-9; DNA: TGTGCCAGCAGCCCTAGACTAGCGGGAGGGCCCTCGTCAAGGTACTTC; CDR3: CASSPRLAGGPSSRYF
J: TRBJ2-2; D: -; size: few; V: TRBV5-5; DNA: TGTGCCAGCAGCGAACACCGACAGGGAGGATACACCGGGGAGCTGTTTTTT; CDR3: CASSEHRQGGYTGELFF
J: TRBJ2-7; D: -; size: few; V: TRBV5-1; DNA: TGCGCCAGCAGCCGGGAGGTGGCAGGGGGCGCGCGGCAGTACTTC; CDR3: CASSREVAGGARQYF
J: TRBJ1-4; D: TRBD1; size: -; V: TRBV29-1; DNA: TGCAGCGCCGGACAGGTGCAGGAAAAACTGTTTTTT; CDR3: CSAGQVQEKLFF
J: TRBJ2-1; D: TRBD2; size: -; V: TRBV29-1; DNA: TGCAGCGCGTCCCCTAGCGGGAGGGTCAATGAGCAGTTCTTC; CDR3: CSASPSGRVNEQFF
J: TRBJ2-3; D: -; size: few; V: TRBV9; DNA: TGTGCCAGCAGCGTAGATGTGAGCGGAGACACAGATACGCAGTATTTT; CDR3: CASSVDVSGDTDTQYF
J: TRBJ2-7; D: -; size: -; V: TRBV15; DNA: TGTGCCACCAGCAGAGATATGGGCGGGAACTACGAGCAGTACTTC; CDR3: CATSRDMGGNYEQYF
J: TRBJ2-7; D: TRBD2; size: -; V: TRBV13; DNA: TGTGCCAGCAGTCCCCCGGGACTATCCTACGAGCAGTACTTC; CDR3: CASSPPGLSYEQYF
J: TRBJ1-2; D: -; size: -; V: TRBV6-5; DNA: TGTGCCAGCAGTTACGGGATGGGTGGCTATGGCTACACCTTC; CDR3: CASSYGMGGYGYTF
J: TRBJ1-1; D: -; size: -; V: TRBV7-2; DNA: TGTGCCAGCAGCTTACAGGGACAGAACACTGAAGCTTTCTTT; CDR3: CASSLQGQNTEAFF
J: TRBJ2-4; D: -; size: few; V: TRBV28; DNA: TGTGCCAGTTATTCGCCCAAGGGGATGGCCAAAAACATTCAGTACTTC; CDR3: CASYSPKGMAKNIQYF
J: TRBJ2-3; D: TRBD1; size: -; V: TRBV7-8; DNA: TGTGCCAGCAGCCACGGACAGGGGCGGGTGGATACGCAGTATTTT; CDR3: CASSHGQGRVDTQYF
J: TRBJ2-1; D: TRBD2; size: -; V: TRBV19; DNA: TGTGCCAGTAGTTGGACTAGCGGACGCAATGAGCAGTTCTTC; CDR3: CASSWTSGRNEQFF
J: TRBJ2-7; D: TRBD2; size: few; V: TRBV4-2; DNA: TGTGCCAGCAGCCAAGATCTAACTAGCGGGAGTTACGAGCAGTACTTC; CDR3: CASSQDLTSGSYEQYF
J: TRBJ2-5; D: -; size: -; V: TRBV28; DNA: TGTGCCAGCAGCCCCCTTCTACCACAAGAGACCCAGTACTTC; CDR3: CASSPLLPQETQYF
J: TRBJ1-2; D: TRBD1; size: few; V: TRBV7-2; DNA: TGTGCCAGCAGCCTAGGGGGCTACAACTATGGCTACACCTTC; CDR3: CASSLGGYNYGYTF
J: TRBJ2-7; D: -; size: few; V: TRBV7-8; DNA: TGTGCCAGCAGCTTAGGTTGGGCCAGGCCCAGGGACGAGCAGTACTTC; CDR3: CASSLGWARPRDEQYF
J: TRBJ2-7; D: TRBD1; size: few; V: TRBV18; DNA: TGTGCCAGCTCACCCGGACAGGGCTTGTACTTC; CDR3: CASSPGQGLYF
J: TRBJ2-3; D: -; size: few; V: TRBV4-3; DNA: TGCGCCAGCAGCCCGTTATCGGGGAGCACAGATACGCAGTATTTT; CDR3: CASSPLSGSTDTQYF
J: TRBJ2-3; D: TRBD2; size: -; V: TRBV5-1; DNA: TGCGCCAGCAGCTTGGGGCTAGCGGTTGATACGCAGTATTTT; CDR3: CASSLGLAVDTQYF
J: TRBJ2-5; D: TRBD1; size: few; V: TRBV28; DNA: TGTGCCAGCAGTTTGACGGGACAGGGGATGAAGACCCAGTACTTC; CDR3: CASSLTGQGMKTQYF
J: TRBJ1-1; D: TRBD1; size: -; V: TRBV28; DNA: TGTGCCAGCAGTATCAGGACAGGGTGGTCCACTGAAGCTTTCTTT; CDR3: CASSIRTGWSTEAFF
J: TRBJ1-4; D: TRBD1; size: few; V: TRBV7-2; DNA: TGTGCCAGCAGCTTCTGGACAGGGGATGAAAAACTGTTTTTT; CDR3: CASSFWTGDEKLFF
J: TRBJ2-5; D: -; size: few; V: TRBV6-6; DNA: TGTGCCAGCAGTTACTCGGGGGTTGGGGAGACCCAGTACTTC; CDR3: CASSYSGVGETQYF
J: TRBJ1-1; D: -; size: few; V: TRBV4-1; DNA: TGCGCCAGCAGCCCGTTCGGTTTTAGTGAAGCTTTCTTT; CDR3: CASSPFGFSEAFF
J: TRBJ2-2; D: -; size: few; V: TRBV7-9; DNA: TGTGCCAGCAGCTCCAGGGAGACCGGGGAGCTGTTTTTT; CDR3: CASSSRETGELFF
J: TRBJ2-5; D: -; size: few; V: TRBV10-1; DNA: TGCGCCAGCAGTGACCGAGCTGAAGAGACCCAGTACTTC; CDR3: CASSDRAEETQYF
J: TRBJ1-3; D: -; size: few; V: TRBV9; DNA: TGTGCCAGCAGCGCCCTTGAATCCATAAGCTCTGGAAACACCATATATTTT; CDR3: CASSALESISSGNTIYF
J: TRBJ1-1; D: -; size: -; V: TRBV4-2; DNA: TGTGCCAGCAGCCAAGGTTCATCGTCGGGTATGGACACTGAAGCTTTCTTT; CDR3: CASSQGSSSGMDTEAFF